Below are 20 T cell receptor beta chains sequenced from a single sample in a study of cytomegalovirus exposure and HLA in healthy donors. The study ran its PCR with 60 Vbeta and 13 Jbeta primers. TCRdb's table, derived via immunoSEQ multiplex PCR, lists solely in-frame clones and lacks some. This sample has approximately 170,000 clones, with over 70% found just once. The sample taken for sequencing was PBMCs. The receptors derive from a young woman in good health and CMV-seropositive.

V and J are TRBV5-4 and TRBJ2-1; 7 bases are a match to TRBD2. V lost 0 bases and J lost 12; bases outside the gene matches: 15. Looked up from germline, CDR1 is SGHNT and CDR2 is YYREEE (reference sequence). This CDR3 region has 16 residues. CDR3 region: CASSLGPSGLRSVQFF. The CDR3 region has the DNA TGTGCCAGCAGCTTGGGGCCTAGCGGCCTGAGGTCGGTGCAGTTCTTC.

A word on this clone: The junction departs from germline at one end; a sequencing error may be responsible. The rearrangement links TRBV7-9 to TRBJ1-2; TRBD1 matches at 8 bases. The CDR3 loop spans 12 amino acids. CDR1 is SEHNR and CDR2 is FQNEAQ in the germline V gene (reference sequence). As DNA, the CDR3 is TGTTCCAGCAGCCCGACAGGGGATGGCTACACCTTC. Amino acids: CSSSPTGDGYTF.

V usage is TRBV5-1 and J usage is TRBJ2-1, with 11 bases fitting TRBD1. This CDR3 region has 15 residues. The V gene's germline CDR1 is SGHRS and CDR2 YFSETQ. Trimming removed 4 bases from V and 5 bases from J; junction bases left unmatched: 5. CDR3 DNA sequence: TGCGCCAGCAGCCCGGGACAGGGGGACAACAATGAGCAGTTCTTC. This translates into CASSPGQGDNNEQFF.

This rearrangement joins TRBV6-1 to TRBJ1-2; maybe TRBD1 (5 bases). Germline V gene data show CDR1 as MNHNS and CDR2 as SASEGT. Trimming left V 6 bases short and J 4 bases short, with 15 bases between. This CDR3 is built from 14 residues. The CDR3 DNA reads as TGTGCCAGCAGACGCGCGGGGACTGGCTATGGCTACACCTTC. This encodes CASRRAGTGYGYTF.

V usage is TRBV9 and J usage is TRBJ2-5, with TRBD2 matching 11 bases. Looked up from germline, CDR1 is SGDLS and CDR2 is YYNGEE. The junction had 3 bases not matched to a gene; V was cut back by 0 bases and J by 5 bases. The CDR3 length is 15 residues. CDR3 sequence: CASSVGLAGSETQYF. CDR3 DNA sequence: TGTGCCAGCAGCGTAGGACTAGCGGGAAGTGAGACCCAGTACTTC.

The chain links TRBV11-2 to TRBJ2-3, with 7 bases lining up with TRBD2. J gave up 0 bases and V 5 bases, and 17 bases lay outside the gene matches. The germline CDR1 and CDR2 sequences are SGHAT and FQNNGV. This CDR3 has 19 residues. The DNA for the CDR3 is TGTGCCAGCAGCCCAAAAACTCCCGGACTAGTGTTTAGCACAGATACGCAGTATTTT. Protein product: CASSPKTPGLVFSTDTQYF.

CDR3 loop: CASSSAYEQYF. CDR3 in DNA: TGTGCCAGCAGTTCAGCCTACGAGCAGTACTTC. V is TRBV2 and J is TRBJ2-7; no clear D gene. The CDR3 covers 11 residues. Trimming left V 5 bases short and J 2 bases short, with 4 bases between. Germline V gene sequence: CDR1 SNHLY, CDR2 FYNNEI.

The chain combines TRBV11-2 with TRBJ1-1; D call uncertain. CDR1 is SGHAT and CDR2 is FQNNGV in the germline V gene. CDR3 length equals 11 residues. Trimming removed 4 bases at V and 8 bases at J, with 8 bases between. This CDR3 reads CASSSWAEAFF. Here the CDR3 DNA reads TGTGCCAGCAGCTCTTGGGCCGAAGCTTTCTTT.

In its sample, this clone was seen a few times. The V and J genes are TRBV10-1 and TRBJ2-3, with TRBD1 as a possible D gene (5 bases). The CDR3 totals 13 residues. CDR1 is WNHNN and CDR2 is SYGVQD in the germline V gene (reference sequence). Trimming removed 4 bases at V and 4 bases at J, with 9 bases between. In DNA form, the CDR3 reads TGCGCCAGCAGTGTCCAGGGCGCAGATACGCAGTATTTT. Translating it yields CASSVQGADTQYF.

V is TRBV27 and J is TRBJ2-5; TRBD2 might be the D (6 bases). The CDR3 is 14 amino acids. V gave up 3 bases and J gave up 3 bases, with 11 bases separating them. In germline, CDR1 is MNHEY, CDR2 SMNVEV (reference sequence). CDR3 residues: CASSFTGDEETQYF. Here the CDR3 DNA reads TGTGCCAGCAGTTTCACGGGAGACGAAGAGACCCAGTACTTC.

V is TRBV28 and J is TRBJ2-7; D perhaps matches TRBD1 (6 bases). CDR3 length: 11 residues. The germline CDR1 and CDR2 sequences are MDHEN and SYDVKM. V was trimmed by 8 bases and J by 4 bases, leaving 9 bases between them. The CDR3 sequence: CASGGQYEQYF. As DNA, the CDR3 is TGTGCCAGCGGTGGACAGTACGAGCAGTACTTC.

This clone was detected a few times. The chain couples TRBV6-1 to TRBJ1-1; TRBD1 agrees at 7 bases. Germline V gives CDR1 MNHNS, CDR2 SASEGT. J gave up 5 bases and V 4 bases, and 4 bases lay outside the gene matches. This CDR3 contains 13 residues. CDR3 loop: CASSGNRGTEAFF. The CDR3 nucleotides read TGTGCCAGCAGTGGAAACAGGGGTACTGAAGCTTTCTTT.

This clone was found a few times. The chain joins TRBV7-6 to TRBJ2-3; D is ambiguous. The CDR3 runs 14 residues. Between the trimmed V and J ends, which lost 3 bases and 0 bases, there was a span of 7 bases. Germline values: CDR1 SGHVS, CDR2 FNYEAQ. The CDR3 loop is CASSFVGSTDTQYF. DNA for the CDR3: TGTGCCAGCAGCTTCGTGGGCAGCACAGATACGCAGTATTTT.

The V gene is TRBV2, the J gene TRBJ1-1; D unclear. Trimming left V 5 bases short and J 0 bases short, with 16 bases between. The length of the CDR3 is 16 residues. Germline values: CDR1 SNHLY, CDR2 FYNNEI. The CDR3 is CASSQEGGSMNTEAFF. CDR3 nucleotide sequence: TGTGCCAGCAGTCAAGAGGGCGGGAGTATGAACACTGAAGCTTTCTTT. Together with reference TRBV2 and TRBJ1-1, the CDR3 gives the full variable domain: EPEVTQTPSHQVTQMGQEVILRCVPISNHLYFYWYRQILGQKVEFLVSFYNNEISEKSEIFDDQFSVERPDGSNFTLKIRSTKLEDSAMYFCASSQEGGSMNTEAFFGQGTRLTVV.

The rearrangement uses TRBV7-2 and TRBJ2-7, with 8 bases identical to TRBD1. CDR1 and CDR2 from the germline V gene are SGHTA and FQGNSA. V dropped 4 bases and J dropped 3; count of bases not matched to a gene: 11. The CDR3 loop spans 16 amino acids. The CDR3 DNA follows: TGTGCCAGCAGCTCGAATCGCGGACAGGGCTTCTACGAGCAGTACTTC. As protein: CASSSNRGQGFYEQYF.

This clone was observed a few times. The rearrangement joins TRBV9 to TRBJ1-4; 8 nucleotides line up with TRBD1. V trimming: 3 bases; J trimming: 5 bases; junction bases outside the gene matches: 6. CDR1 and CDR2 from the germline V gene are SGDLS and YYNGEE. This CDR3 has 15 residues. The CDR3 DNA reads as TGTGCCAGCAGCGACCGGACAGGGCCGAATGAAAAACTGTTTTTT. This codes for CASSDRTGPNEKLFF.

This clone was detected only a few times. The chain uses TRBV29-1 and TRBJ1-1; possible D gene TRBD1, 6 bases. The CDR3 is 13 residues long. Germline V gene data show CDR1 as SQVTM and CDR2 as ANQGSEA. The V end lost 1 base, the J end lost 1 base, and 7 bases lay between the germline ends. CDR3: CSVEAQGNTEAFF. The CDR3 DNA sequence: TGCAGCGTTGAAGCACAGGGGAACACTGAAGCTTTCTTT.

J is TRBJ2-2 and V is TRBV2; 9 nucleotides match TRBD2. J gave up 5 bases and V 10 bases, and 11 bases lay outside the gene matches. The CDR3 consists of 15 residues. Germline V lookup: CDR1 SNHLY, CDR2 FYNNEI. The CDR3 protein is CAKSYPGLATGELFF. The CDR3 DNA follows: TGTGCCAAGAGTTACCCGGGACTAGCTACCGGGGAGCTGTTTTTT. The variable domain in full, completed from reference TRBV2 and TRBJ2-2, reads EPEVTQTPSHQVTQMGQEVILRCVPISNHLYFYWYRQILGQKVEFLVSFYNNEISEKSEIFDDQFSVERPDGSNFTLKIRSTKLEDSAMYFCAKSYPGLATGELFFGEGSRLTVL.

The J gene is TRBJ2-3, the V gene TRBV11-3, with D possibly matching TRBD2 (5 bases). Looked up from germline, CDR1 is SGHNT and CDR2 is YENEEA. Trimming stripped 4 bases from V and 3 bases from J, with 11 bases between. The CDR3 length is 14 residues. As DNA, the CDR3 is TGTGCCAGCAGCTACGGTAGCGTGACAGATACGCAGTATTTT. Its protein product is CASSYGSVTDTQYF.

The rearrangement uses TRBV29-1 and TRBJ2-7; no clear D. The V gene's germline CDR1 is SQVTM and CDR2 ANQGSEA. The length of the CDR3 is 12 residues. The V gene lost 3 bases and the J gene lost 5 bases, with 11 bases spanning the gap. CDR3 DNA: TGCAGCGTTGAGGCCCGGCGGAACGAGCAGTACTTC. Translating gives CSVEARRNEQYF.